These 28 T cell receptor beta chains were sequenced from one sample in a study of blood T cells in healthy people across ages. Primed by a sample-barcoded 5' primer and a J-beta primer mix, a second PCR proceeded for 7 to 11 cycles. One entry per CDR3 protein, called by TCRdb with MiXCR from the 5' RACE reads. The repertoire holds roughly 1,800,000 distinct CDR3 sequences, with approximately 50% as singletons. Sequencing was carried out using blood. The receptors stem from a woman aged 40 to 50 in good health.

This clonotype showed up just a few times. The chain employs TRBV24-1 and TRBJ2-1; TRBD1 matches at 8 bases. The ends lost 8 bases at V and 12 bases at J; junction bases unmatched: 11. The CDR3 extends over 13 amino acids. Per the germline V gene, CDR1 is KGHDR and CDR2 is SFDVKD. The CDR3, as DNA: TGTGCCACCATGGGACAGGCAAATTTCGGGCAGTTCTTC. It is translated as CATMGQANFGQFF.

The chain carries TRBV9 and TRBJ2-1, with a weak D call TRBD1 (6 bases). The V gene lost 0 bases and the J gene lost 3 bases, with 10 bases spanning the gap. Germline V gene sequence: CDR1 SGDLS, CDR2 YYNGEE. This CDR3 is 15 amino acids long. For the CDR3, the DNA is TGTGCCAGCAGCGTAGAGGGGGAATTCTACAATGAGCAGTTCTTC. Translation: CASSVEGEFYNEQFF.

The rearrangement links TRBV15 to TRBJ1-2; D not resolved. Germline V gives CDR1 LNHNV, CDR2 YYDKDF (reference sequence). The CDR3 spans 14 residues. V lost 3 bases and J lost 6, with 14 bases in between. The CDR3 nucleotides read TGTGCCACCAGCAGTTGCCAGAGTCTGGATGGCTACACCTTC. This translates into CATSSCQSLDGYTF.

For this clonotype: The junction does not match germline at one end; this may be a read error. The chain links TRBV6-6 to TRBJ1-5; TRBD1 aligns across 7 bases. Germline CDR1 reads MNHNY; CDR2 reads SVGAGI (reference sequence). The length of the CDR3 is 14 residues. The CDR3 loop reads CASSDRQGNQLQHF. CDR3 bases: TGTGCCAGCAGTGACCGACAGGGCAATCAGCTCCAGCATTTT.

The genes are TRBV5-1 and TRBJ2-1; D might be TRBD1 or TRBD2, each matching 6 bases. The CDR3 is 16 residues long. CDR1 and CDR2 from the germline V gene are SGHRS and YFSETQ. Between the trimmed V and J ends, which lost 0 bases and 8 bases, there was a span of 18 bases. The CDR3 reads CASSLAIWGANDEQFF. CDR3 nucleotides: TGCGCCAGCAGCTTGGCCATTTGGGGGGCTAACGATGAGCAGTTCTTC.

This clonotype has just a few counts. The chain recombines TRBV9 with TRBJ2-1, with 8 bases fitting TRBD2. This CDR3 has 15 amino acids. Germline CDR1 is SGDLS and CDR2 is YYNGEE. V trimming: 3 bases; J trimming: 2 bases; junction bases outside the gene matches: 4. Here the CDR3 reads CASSGSGGAYNEQFF. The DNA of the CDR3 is TGTGCCAGCAGCGGAAGCGGGGGAGCCTACAATGAGCAGTTCTTC.

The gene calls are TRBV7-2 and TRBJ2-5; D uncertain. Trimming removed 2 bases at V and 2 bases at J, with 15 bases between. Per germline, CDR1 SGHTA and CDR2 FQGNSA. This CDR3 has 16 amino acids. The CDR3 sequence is CASSLSLVAAQETQYF. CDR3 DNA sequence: TGTGCCAGCAGCTTAAGTCTTGTGGCAGCTCAAGAGACCCAGTACTTC. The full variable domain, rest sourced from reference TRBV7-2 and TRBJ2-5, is GAGVSQSPSNKVTEKGKDVELRCDPISGHTALYWYRQSLGQGLEFLIYFQGNSAPDKSGLPSDRFSAERTGGSVSTLTIQRTQQEDSAVYLCASSLSLVAAQETQYFGPGTRLLVL.

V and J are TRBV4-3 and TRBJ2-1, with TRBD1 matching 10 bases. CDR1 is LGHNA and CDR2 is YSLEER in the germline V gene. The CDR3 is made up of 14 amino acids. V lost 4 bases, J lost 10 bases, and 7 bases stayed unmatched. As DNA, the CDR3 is TGCGCCAGCAGCCCGGACAGGGGGGGGTGGGAGCAGTTCTTC. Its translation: CASSPDRGGWEQFF.

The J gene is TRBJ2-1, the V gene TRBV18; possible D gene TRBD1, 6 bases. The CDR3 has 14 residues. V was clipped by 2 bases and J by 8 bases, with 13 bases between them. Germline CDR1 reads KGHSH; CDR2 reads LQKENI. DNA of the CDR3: TGTGCCAGCTCACCAGGCAGGGGATGGGATGAGCAGTTCTTC. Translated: CASSPGRGWDEQFF. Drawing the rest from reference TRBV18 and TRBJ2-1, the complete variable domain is NAGVMQNPRHLVRRRGQEARLRCSPMKGHSHVYWYRQLPEEGLKFMVYLQKENIIDESGMPKERFSAEFPKEGPSILRIQQVVRGDSAAYFCASSPGRGWDEQFFGPGTRLTVL.

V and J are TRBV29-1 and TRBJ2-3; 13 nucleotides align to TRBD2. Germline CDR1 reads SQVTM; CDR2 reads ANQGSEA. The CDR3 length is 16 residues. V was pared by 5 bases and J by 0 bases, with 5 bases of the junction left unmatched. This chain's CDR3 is CSVHGTSGESTDTQYF. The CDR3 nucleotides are TGCAGCGTTCACGGGACTAGCGGGGAGAGCACAGATACGCAGTATTTT.

The CDR3 spells CATRTGDQPQHF. The CDR3 DNA follows: TGTGCCACCAGGACAGGGGATCAGCCCCAGCATTTT. The chain links TRBV6-5 to TRBJ1-5, with TRBD1 matching over 9 bases. Germline CDR1 MNHEY, CDR2 SVGAGI. The CDR3 consists of 12 residues. J lost 5 bases, V lost 10 bases, and 3 bases had no gene match.

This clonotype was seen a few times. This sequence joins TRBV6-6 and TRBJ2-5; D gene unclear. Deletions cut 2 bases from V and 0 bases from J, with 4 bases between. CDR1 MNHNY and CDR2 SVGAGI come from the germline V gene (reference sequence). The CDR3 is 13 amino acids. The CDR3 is CASSYDNQETQYF. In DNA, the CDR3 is TGTGCCAGCAGTTACGACAACCAAGAGACCCAGTACTTC.

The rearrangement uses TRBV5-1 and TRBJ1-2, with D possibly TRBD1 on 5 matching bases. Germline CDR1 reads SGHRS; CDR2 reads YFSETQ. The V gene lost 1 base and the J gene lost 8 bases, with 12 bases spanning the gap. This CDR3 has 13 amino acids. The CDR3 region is CASSLFSGRGYTF. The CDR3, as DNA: TGCGCCAGCAGCTTGTTTTCGGGACGAGGCTACACCTTC.

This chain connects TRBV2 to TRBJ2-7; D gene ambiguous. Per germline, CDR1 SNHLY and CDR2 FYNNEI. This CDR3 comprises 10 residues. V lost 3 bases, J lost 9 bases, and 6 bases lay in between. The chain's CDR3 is CASSDPVQYF. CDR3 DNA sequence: TGTGCCAGCAGTGACCCTGTGCAGTACTTC.

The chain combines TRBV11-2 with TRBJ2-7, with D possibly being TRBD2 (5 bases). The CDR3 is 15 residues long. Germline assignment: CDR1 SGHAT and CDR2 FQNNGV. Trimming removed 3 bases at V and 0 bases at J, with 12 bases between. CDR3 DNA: TGTGCCAGCAGCTTTGGCGGGTGGAGCTCCTACGAGCAGTACTTC. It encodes CASSFGGWSSYEQYF.

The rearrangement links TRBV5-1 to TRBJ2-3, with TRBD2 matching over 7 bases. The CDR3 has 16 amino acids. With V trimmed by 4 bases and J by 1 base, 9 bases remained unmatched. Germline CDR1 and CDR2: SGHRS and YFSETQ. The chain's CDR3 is CASSQTSARGTDTQYF. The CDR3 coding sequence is TGCGCCAGCAGCCAAACTAGCGCCCGCGGCACAGATACGCAGTATTTT.

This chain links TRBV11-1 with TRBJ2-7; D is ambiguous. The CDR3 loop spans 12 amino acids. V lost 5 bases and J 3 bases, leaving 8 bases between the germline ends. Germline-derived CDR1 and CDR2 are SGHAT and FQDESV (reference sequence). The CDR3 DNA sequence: TGTGCCAGCAGCGCGCTGAACTACGAGCAGTACTTC. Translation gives CASSALNYEQYF.

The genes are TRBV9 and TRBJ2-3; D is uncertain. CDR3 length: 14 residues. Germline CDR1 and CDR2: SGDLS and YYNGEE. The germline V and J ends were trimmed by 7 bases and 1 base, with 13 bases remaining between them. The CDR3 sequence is CASQWRSRTDTQYF. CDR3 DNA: TGTGCCAGCCAATGGCGGTCTCGCACAGATACGCAGTATTTT.

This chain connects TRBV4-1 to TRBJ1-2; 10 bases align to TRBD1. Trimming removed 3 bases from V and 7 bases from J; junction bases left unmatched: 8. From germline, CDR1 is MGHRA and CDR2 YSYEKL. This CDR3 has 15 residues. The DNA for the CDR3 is TGCGCCAGCAGCCATCGACAGGGGGCGCCTCTTGGCTACACCTTC. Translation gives CASSHRQGAPLGYTF.

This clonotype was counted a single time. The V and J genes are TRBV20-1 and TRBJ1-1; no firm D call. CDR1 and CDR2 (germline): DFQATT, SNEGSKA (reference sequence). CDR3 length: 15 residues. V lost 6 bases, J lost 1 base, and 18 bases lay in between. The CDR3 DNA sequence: TGCAGTGCGCTAGAGGGTGCAGGATCGAACACTGAAGCTTTCTTT. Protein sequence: CSALEGAGSNTEAFF.

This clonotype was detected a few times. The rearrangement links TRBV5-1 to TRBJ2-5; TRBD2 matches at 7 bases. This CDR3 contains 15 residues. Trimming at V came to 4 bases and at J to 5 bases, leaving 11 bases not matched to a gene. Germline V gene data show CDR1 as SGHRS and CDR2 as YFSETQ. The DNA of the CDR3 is TGCGCCAGCAGCCCCGAGCGGGGAACCTGGGAGACCCAGTACTTC. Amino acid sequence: CASSPERGTWETQYF.

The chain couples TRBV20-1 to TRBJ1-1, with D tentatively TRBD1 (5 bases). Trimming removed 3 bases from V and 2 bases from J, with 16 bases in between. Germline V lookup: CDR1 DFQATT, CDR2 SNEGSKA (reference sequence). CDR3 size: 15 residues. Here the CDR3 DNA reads TGCAGTGCTAGTTTAGTGCGGGGGGTTAACACTGAAGCTTTCTTT. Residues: CSASLVRGVNTEAFF.

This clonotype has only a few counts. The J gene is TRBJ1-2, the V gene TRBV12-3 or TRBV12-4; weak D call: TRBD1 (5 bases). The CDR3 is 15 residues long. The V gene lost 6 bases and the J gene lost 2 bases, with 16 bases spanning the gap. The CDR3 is CASSPLWGVNYGYTF. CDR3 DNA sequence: TGTGCCAGCAGCCCCCTCTGGGGGGTCAACTATGGCTACACCTTC.

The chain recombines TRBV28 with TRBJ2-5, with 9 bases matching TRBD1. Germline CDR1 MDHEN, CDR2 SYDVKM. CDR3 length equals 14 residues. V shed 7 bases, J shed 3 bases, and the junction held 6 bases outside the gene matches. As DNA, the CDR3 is TGTGCCAGCAAGACACAGGGGGCTGAAGAGACCCAGTACTTC. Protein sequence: CASKTQGAEETQYF. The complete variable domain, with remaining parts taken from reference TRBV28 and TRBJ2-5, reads DVKVTQSSRYLVKRTGEKVFLECVQDMDHENMFWYRQDPGLGLRLIYFSYDVKMKEKGDIPEGYSVSREKKERFSLILESASTNQTSMYLCASKTQGAEETQYFGPGTRLLVL.

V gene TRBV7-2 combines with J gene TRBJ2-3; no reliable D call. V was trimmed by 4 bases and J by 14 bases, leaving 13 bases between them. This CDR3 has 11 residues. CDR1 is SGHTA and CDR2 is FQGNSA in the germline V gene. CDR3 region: CASSSVKVPYF. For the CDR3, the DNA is TGTGCCAGCAGCTCAGTTAAGGTTCCGTATTTT. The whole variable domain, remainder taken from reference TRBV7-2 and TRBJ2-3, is GAGVSQSPSNKVTEKGKDVELRCDPISGHTALYWYRQSLGQGLEFLIYFQGNSAPDKSGLPSDRFSAERTGGSVSTLTIQRTQQEDSAVYLCASSSVKVPYFGPGTRLTVL.

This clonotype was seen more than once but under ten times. The DNA of the CDR3 is TGTGCCAGCAGCTCCAGGGGTGTTAACTATGGCTACACCTTC. The encoded protein is CASSSRGVNYGYTF. V usage is TRBV7-2 and J usage is TRBJ1-2; a weak D match, TRBD1 (6 bases). This CDR3 spans 14 amino acids. In germline, CDR1 is SGHTA, CDR2 FQGNSA. V lost 4 bases to trimming and J lost 1 base, with 10 bases between them.

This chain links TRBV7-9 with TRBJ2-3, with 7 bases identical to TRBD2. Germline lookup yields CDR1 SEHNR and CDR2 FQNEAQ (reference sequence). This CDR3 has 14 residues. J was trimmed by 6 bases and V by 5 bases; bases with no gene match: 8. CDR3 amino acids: CASSPSSGGDTQYF. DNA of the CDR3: TGTGCCAGCAGCCCCTCGTCCGGGGGGGATACGCAGTATTTT.

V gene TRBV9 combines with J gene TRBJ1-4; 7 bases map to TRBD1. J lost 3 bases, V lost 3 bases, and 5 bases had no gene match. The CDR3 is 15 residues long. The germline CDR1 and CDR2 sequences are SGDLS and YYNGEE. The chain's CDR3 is CASSAGQAANEKLFF. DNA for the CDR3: TGTGCCAGCAGCGCAGGACAGGCGGCTAATGAAAAACTGTTTTTT.